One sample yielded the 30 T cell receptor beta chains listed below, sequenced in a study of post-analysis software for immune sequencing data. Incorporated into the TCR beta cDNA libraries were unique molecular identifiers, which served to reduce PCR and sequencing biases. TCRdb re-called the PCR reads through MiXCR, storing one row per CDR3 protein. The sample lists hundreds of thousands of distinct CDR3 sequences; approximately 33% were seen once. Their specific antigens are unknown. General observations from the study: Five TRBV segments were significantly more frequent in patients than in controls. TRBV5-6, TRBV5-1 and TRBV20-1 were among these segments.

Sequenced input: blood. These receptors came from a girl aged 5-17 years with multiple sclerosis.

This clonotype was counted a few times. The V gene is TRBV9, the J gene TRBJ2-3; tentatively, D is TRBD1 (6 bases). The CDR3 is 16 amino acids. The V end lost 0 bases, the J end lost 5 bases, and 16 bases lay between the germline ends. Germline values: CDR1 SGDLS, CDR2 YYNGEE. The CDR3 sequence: CASSVAAGAWKDTQYF. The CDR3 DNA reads TGTGCCAGCAGCGTAGCGGCAGGGGCGTGGAAAGATACGCAGTATTTT.

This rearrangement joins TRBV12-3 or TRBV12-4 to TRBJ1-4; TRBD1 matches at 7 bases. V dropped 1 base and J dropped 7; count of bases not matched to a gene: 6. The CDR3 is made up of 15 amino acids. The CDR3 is CASSLVKGAGEKLFF. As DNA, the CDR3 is TGTGCCAGCAGTTTAGTGAAGGGGGCTGGTGAAAAACTGTTTTTT.

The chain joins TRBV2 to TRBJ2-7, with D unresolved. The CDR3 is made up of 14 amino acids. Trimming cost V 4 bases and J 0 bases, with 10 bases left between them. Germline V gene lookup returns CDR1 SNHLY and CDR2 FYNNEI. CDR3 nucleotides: TGTGCCAGCAGTGGGTCCTTGGGCTCCTACGAGCAGTACTTC. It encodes CASSGSLGSYEQYF.

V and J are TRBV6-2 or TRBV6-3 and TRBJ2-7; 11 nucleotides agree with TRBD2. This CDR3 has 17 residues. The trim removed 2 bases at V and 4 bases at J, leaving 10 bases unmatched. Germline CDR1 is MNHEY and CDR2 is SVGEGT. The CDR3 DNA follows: TGTGCCAGCAGTTACCAACTGGGACTAGCGGAGAGTTACGAGCAGTACTTC. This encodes CASSYQLGLAESYEQYF.

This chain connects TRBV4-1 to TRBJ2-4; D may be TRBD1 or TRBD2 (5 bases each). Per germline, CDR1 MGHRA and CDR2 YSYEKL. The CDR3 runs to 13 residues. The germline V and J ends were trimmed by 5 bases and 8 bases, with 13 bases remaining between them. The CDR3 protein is CASSGDWGHIQYF. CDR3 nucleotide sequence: TGCGCCAGCAGCGGTGACTGGGGACACATTCAGTACTTC.

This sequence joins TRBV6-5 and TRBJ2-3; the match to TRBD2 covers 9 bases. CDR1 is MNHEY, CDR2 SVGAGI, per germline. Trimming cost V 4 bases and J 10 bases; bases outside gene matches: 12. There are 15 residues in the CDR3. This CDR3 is CASSFLSGGSDAQYF. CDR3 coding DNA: TGTGCCAGCAGTTTCCTTAGCGGGGGATCTGATGCGCAGTATTTT.

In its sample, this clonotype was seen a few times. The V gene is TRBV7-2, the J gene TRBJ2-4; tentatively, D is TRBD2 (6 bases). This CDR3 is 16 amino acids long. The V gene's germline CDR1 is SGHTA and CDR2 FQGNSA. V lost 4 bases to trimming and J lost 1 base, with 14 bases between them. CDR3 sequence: CASSSNGGRAKNIQYF. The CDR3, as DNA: TGTGCCAGCAGCTCAAACGGGGGTCGGGCCAAAAACATTCAGTACTTC.

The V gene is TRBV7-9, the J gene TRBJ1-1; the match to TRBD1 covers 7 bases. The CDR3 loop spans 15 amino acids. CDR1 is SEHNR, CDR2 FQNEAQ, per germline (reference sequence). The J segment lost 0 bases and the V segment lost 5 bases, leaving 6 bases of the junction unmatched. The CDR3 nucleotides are TGTGCCAGCAGCCCCCGGGACAGATTGAACACTGAAGCTTTCTTT. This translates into CASSPRDRLNTEAFF. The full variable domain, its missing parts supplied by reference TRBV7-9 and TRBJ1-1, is DTGVSQNPRHKITKRGQNVTFRCDPISEHNRLYWYRQTLGQGPEFLTYFQNEAQLEKSRLLSDRFSAERPKGSFSTLEIQRTEQGDSAMYLCASSPRDRLNTEAFFGQGTRLTVV.

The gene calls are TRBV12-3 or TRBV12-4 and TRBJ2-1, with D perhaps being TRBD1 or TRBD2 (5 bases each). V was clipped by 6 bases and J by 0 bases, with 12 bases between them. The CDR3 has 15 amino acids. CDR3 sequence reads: CASSSRDDSYNEQFF. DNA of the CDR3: TGTGCCAGCAGCTCCCGGGACGACTCCTACAATGAGCAGTTCTTC.

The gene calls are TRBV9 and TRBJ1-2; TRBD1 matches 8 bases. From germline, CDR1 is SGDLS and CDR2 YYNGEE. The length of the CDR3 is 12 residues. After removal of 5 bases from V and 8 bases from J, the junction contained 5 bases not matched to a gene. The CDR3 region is CASSQSGGGYTF. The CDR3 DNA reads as TGTGCCAGCAGTCAATCAGGGGGCGGCTACACCTTC. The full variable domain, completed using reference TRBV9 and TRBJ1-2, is DSGVTQTPKHLITATGQRVTLRCSPRSGDLSVYWYQQSLDQGLQFLIQYYNGEERAKGNILERFSAQQFPDLHSELNLSSLELGDSALYFCASSQSGGGYTFGSGTRLTVV.

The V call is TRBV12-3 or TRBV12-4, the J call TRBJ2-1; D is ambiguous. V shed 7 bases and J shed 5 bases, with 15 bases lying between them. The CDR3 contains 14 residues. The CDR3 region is CASTLISPDNEQFF. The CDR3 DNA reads TGTGCCAGCACCTTAATTTCCCCGGACAATGAGCAGTTCTTC.

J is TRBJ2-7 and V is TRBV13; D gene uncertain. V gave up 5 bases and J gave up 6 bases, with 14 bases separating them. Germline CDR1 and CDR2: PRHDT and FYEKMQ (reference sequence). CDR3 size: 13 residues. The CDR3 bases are TGTGCCAGCAGCCCGAGGATTGGGGTCGAGCAGTACTTC. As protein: CASSPRIGVEQYF.

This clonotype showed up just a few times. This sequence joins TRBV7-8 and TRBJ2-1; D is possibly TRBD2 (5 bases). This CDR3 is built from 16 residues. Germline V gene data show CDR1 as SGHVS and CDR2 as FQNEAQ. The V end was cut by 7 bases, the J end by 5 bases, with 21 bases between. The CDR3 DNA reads TGTGCCAGCACCCTGTTGGACTCCCGGTCCGACAATGAGCAGTTCTTC. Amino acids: CASTLLDSRSDNEQFF.

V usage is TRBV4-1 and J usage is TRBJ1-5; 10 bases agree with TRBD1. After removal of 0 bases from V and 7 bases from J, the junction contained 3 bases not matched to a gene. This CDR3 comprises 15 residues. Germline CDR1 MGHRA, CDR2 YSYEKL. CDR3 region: CASSQEGTGEQPQHF. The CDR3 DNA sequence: TGCGCCAGCAGCCAAGAAGGGACAGGGGAACAGCCCCAGCATTTT.

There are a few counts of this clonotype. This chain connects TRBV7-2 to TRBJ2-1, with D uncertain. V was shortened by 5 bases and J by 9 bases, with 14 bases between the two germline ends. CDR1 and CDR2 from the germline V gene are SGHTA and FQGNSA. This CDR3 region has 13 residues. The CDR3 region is CASSPVQGPEQFF. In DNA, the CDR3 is TGTGCCAGCAGCCCTGTGCAAGGACCTGAGCAGTTCTTC.

The CDR3, as DNA: TGTGCCTGGAGTTATACTCAAGAGACCCAGTACTTC. Protein sequence: CAWSYTQETQYF. The J gene is TRBJ2-7, the V gene TRBV30; D is undetermined. The DNA end favors TRBJ2-5, so the J call may be wrong. Germline CDR1 and CDR2: GTSNPN and SVGIG (reference sequence). This CDR3 is built from 12 residues.

CDR3 protein: CASSWESGELFF. Here the CDR3 DNA reads TGTGCCAGCAGTTGGGAGAGCGGGGAGCTGTTTTTT. The chain employs TRBV7-6 and TRBJ2-2; D is perhaps TRBD2 (5 bases). The CDR3 contains 12 residues. The V gene lost 6 bases and the J gene lost 7 bases, with 9 bases spanning the gap. Germline V gene lookup returns CDR1 SGHVS and CDR2 FNYEAQ.

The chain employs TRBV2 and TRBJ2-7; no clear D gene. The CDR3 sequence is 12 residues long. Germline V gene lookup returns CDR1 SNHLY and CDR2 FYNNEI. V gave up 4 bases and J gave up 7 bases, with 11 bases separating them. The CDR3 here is CASSARLGEQYF. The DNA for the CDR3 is TGTGCCAGCAGTGCTCGTCTGGGGGAGCAGTACTTC.

This chain's CDR3 is CASSWGGAVGSSYNEQFF. The DNA for the CDR3 is TGCGCCAGCAGCTGGGGTGGGGCCGTGGGGAGCTCCTACAATGAGCAGTTCTTC. This rearrangement joins TRBV5-1 to TRBJ2-1; D tentatively fits TRBD1 or TRBD2 (5 bases each). Trimming cost V 3 bases and J 0 bases, with 19 bases left between them. This CDR3 is built from 18 residues. Germline assignment: CDR1 SGHRS and CDR2 YFSETQ. Variable domain in full (rest from reference TRBV5-1 and TRBJ2-1): KAGVTQTPRYLIKTRGQQVTLSCSPISGHRSVSWYQQTPGQGLQFLFEYFSETQRNKGNFPGRFSGRQFSNSRSEMNVSTLELGDSALYLCASSWGGAVGSSYNEQFFGPGTRLTVL.

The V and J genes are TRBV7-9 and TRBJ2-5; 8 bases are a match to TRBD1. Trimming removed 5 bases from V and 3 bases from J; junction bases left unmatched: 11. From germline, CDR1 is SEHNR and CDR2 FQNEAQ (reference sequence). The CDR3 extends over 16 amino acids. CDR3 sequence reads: CASSPGPGQGKETQYF. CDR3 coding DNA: TGTGCCAGCAGCCCAGGCCCCGGACAGGGAAAAGAGACCCAGTACTTC.

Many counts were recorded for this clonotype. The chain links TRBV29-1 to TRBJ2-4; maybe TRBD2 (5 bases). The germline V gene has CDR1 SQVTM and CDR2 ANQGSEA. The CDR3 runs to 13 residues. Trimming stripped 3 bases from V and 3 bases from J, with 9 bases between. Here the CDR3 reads CSVDGGIKNIQYF. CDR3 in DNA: TGCAGCGTTGATGGAGGAATCAAAAACATTCAGTACTTC.

The CDR3 loop reads CSAEQYGGAYNEQFF. The CDR3 nucleotides are TGCAGTGCGGAACAGTACGGGGGGGCCTACAATGAGCAGTTCTTC. The chain uses TRBV20-1 and TRBJ2-1, with TRBD2 matching 8 bases. This CDR3 has 15 residues. The ends lost 6 bases at V and 2 bases at J; junction bases unmatched: 9. CDR1 and CDR2 (germline): DFQATT, SNEGSKA (reference sequence).

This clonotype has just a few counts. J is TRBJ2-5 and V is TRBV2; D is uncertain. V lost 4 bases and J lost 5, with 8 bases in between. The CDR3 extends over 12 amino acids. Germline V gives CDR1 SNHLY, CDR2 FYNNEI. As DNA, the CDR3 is TGTGCCAGCAGTGCGGCGGTCGAGACCCAGTACTTC. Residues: CASSAAVETQYF. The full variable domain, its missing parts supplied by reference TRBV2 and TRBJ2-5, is EPEVTQTPSHQVTQMGQEVILRCVPISNHLYFYWYRQILGQKVEFLVSFYNNEISEKSEIFDDQFSVERPDGSNFTLKIRSTKLEDSAMYFCASSAAVETQYFGPGTRLLVL.

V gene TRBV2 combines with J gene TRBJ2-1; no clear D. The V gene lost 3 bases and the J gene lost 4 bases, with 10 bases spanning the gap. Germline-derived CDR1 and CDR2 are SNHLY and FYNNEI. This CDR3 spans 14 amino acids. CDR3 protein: CASSDRVGYNEQFF. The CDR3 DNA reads TGTGCCAGCAGTGACCGAGTCGGTTACAATGAGCAGTTCTTC.

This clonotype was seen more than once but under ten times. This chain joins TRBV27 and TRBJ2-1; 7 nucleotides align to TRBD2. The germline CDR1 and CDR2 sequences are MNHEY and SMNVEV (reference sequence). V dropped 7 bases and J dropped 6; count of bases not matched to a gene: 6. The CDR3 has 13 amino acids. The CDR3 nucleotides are TGTGCCAGCACAGGACTAGATCTCAATGAGCAGTTCTTC. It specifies CASTGLDLNEQFF.

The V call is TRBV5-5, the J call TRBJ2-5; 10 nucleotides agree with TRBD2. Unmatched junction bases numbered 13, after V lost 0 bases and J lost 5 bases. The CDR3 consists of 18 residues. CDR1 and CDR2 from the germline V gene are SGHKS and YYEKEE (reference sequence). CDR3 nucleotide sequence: TGTGCCAGCAGCTTGGCCCCGGTAGCGGGGGGTCTCCAGGAGACCCAGTACTTC. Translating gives CASSLAPVAGGLQETQYF.

The CDR3 DNA reads as TGTGCCTGGACTTACTCCTACAATGAGCAGTTCTTC. Encoded protein: CAWTYSYNEQFF. The chain links TRBV30 to TRBJ2-1; D is unclear. The CDR3 is 12 residues long. Germline values: CDR1 GTSNPN, CDR2 SVGIG (reference sequence). V was cut by 4 bases and J by 0 bases, with 4 bases left in between. The full variable domain, in which reference TRBV30 and TRBJ2-1 provide the parts outside the CDR3, is SQTIHQWPATLVQPVGSPLSLECTVEGTSNPNLYWYRQAAGRGLQLLFYSVGIGQISSEVPQNLSASRPQDRQFILSSKKLLLSDSGFYLCAWTYSYNEQFFGPGTRLTVL.

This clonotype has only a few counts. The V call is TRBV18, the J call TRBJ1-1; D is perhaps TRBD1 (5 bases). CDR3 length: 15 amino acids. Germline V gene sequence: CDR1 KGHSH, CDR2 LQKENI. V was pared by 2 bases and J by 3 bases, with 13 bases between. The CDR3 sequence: CASSPGGKGYTEAFF. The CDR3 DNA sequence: TGTGCCAGCTCACCAGGGGGGAAAGGCTACACTGAAGCTTTCTTT.

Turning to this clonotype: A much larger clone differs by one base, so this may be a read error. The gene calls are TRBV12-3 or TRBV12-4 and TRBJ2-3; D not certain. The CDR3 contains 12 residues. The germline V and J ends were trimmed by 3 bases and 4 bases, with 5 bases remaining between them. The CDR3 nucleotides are TGTGCCAGCAGTTTTATCGCAGATACGCAGTATTTT. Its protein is CASSFIADTQYF.

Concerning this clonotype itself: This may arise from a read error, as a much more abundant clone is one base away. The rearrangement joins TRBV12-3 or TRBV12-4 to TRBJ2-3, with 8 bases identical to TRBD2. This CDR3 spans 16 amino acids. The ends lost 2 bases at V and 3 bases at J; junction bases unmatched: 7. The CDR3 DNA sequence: TGTGCCAGCAGTTTACCAACTAGCGGTAGAACAGATACGCAGTATTTT. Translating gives CASSLPTSGRTDTQYF.